The rows below give T cell receptor beta chains drawn from one sample of a study of early T cells in non-severe SARS-CoV-2 infection. Using its own MiXCR run on the 5' RACE reads, TCRdb lists one record per CDR3 protein. The sample comprises roughly 54,000 distinct CDR3 sequences, over 10% of which are singletons, and 4.8% rests with the top ten. The sequenced material came from whole blood. The receptors here all came from an adult who was a healthcare worker with PCR-confirmed SARS-CoV-2 infection or an uninfected control (not recorded which). Each CDR3 is given with its conserved first and last residue. The D gene is left open where the match is weak. Clone size is not always given. Where it is, it says once, few, many or a class for expanded clones.

>TRBJ2-7|NA|TRBV30|NA
CAWSGQYEQYF
TGTGCCTGGAGTGGACAATACGAGCAGTACTTC
>TRBJ2-5|few|TRBV28|NA
CASSIPLETQYF
TGTGCCAGCAGTATCCCCTTGGAGACCCAGTACTTC
>TRBJ2-5|few|TRBV5-1|TRBD1
CASSTGQLKETQYF
TGCGCCAGCAGCACGGGACAGCTTAAAGAGACCCAGTACTTC
>TRBJ1-1|many|TRBV29-1|NA
CSGQTATNTEAFF
TGCAGCGGCCAGACAGCTACGAACACTGAAGCTTTCTTT
>TRBJ2-1|many|TRBV7-2|NA
CASSRQGGPWNEQFF
TGTGCCAGCAGCCGGCAGGGGGGGCCTTGGAATGAGCAGTTCTTC
>TRBJ2-6|few|TRBV28|NA
CASNSLPDRANVLTF
TGTGCCAGCAATTCCCTCCCCGACAGGGCCAACGTCCTGACTTTC
>TRBJ2-1|many|TRBV30|NA
CAWSVQLTPNEFF
TGTGCCTGGAGTGTACAGCTCACCCCCAACGAGTTCTTC
>TRBJ2-5|medium-sized|TRBV5-1|NA
CASSSGDNLRETQYF
TGCGCCAGCAGCTCGGGCGACAACCTTCGGGAGACCCAGTACTTC
>TRBJ1-6|many|TRBV6-1|NA
CASAGYLQDSPLHF
TGTGCCAGCGCGGGATACCTACAGGATTCACCCCTCCACTTT
>TRBJ2-1|NA|TRBV29-1|NA
CSAGTRLPDEQSF
TGCAGCGCCGGTACTAGGCTCCCGGATGAGCAGTCCTTC
>TRBJ1-6|NA|TRBV28|NA
CASSVGNSPLHF
TGTGCCAGCAGTGTCGGTAATTCACCCCTCCACTTT
>TRBJ2-5|NA|TRBV5-6|TRBD1
CASTPRGPGETQYF
TGTGCCAGCACCCCCAGGGGGCCTGGGGAGACCCAGTACTTC
>TRBJ2-1|few|TRBV20-1|TRBD2
CSARASGGVNEQFF
TGCAGTGCTAGGGCTAGCGGGGGGGTTAATGAGCAGTTCTTC
>TRBJ2-1|NA|TRBV5-1|NA
CASSPDRNEQFF
TGCGCCAGCAGCCCTGACAGAAATGAGCAGTTCTTC
>TRBJ2-3|NA|TRBV20-1|TRBD2
CSARLAGSTDTQYF
TGCAGTGCAAGACTAGCGGGGAGCACAGATACGCAGTATTTT
>TRBJ2-1|many|TRBV7-2|TRBD2
CASSFAGGDTKEFF
TGTGCCAGCAGCTTTGCGGGGGGCGATACAAAGGAGTTCTTC
>TRBJ1-2|few|TRBV5-5|NA
CASSLRTVDGYTF
TGTGCCAGCAGCTTGAGGACAGTGGATGGCTACACCTTC
>TRBJ1-2|once|TRBV6-2/TRBV6-3|TRBD1
CASSPPGQGAFGGYTF
TGTGCCAGCAGCCCACCGGGACAGGGGGCTTTTGGCGGCTACACCTTC
>TRBJ2-7|few|TRBV2|TRBD2
CASSEPAGPVYEQYF
TGTGCCAGCAGTGAACCAGCGGGGCCAGTTTACGAGCAGTACTTC
>TRBJ1-6|many|TRBV3-1|NA
CASSQGGAEGIPLHF
TGTGCCAGCAGCCAAGGGGGGGCGGAGGGTATACCCCTCCACTTT
>TRBJ1-2|many|TRBV7-8|NA
CASSPLSSNYGYTF
TGTGCCAGCAGCCCCCTTTCGTCTAACTATGGCTACACCTTC
>TRBJ2-3|many|TRBV30|NA
CAWSSQGGADTQYF
TGTGCCTGGAGTTCCCAGGGCGGGGCAGATACGCAGTATTTT
>TRBJ2-2|few|TRBV7-2|TRBD2
CASSLLSLAGGHTGELFF
TGTGCCAGCAGCTTATTATCTTTGGCGGGGGGCCACACCGGGGAGCTGTTTTTT
>TRBJ2-7|NA|TRBV12-3/TRBV12-4|NA
CASSVGVNSYEQYF
TGTGCCAGCTCTGTAGGGGTCAACTCCTACGAGCAGTACTTC
>TRBJ2-3|many|TRBV7-2|TRBD2
CASSLEAGGRHTQYF
TGTGCCAGCAGCTTAGAGGCGGGGGGGCGGCATACGCAGTATTTT
>TRBJ1-5|NA|TRBV18|NA
CASSPRGGNQPQHF
TGTGCCAGCTCACCACGGGGGGGAAATCAGCCCCAGCATTTT
>TRBJ2-7|few|TRBV5-1|NA
CASSGQGLTYEQYF
TGCGCCAGCAGCGGGCAGGGCCTAACCTACGAGCAGTACTTC
>TRBJ2-5|few|TRBV27|NA
CASSFRERETQYF
TGTGCCAGCAGTTTTAGGGAGAGAGAGACCCAGTACTTC
>TRBJ1-1|NA|TRBV18|NA
CASSASRMNTEAFF
TGTGCCAGCTCCGCCAGTAGGATGAACACTGAAGCTTTCTTT